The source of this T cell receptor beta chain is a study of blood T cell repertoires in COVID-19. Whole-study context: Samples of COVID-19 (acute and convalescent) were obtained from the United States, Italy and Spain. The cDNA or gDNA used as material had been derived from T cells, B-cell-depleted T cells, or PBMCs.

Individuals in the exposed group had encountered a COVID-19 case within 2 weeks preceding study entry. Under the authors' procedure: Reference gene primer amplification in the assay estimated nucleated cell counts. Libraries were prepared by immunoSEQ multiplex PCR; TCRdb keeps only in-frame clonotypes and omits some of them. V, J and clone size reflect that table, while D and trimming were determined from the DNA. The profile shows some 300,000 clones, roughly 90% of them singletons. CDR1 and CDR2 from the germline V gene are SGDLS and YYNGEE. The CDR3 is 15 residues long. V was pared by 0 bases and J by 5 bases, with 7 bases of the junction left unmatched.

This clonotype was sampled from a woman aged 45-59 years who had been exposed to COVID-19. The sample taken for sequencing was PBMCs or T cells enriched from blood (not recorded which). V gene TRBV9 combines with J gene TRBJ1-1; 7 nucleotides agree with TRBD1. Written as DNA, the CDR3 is TGTGCCAGCAGCGTAGGCGCACAGGGGAGGACTGAAGCTTTCTTT. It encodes CASSVGAQGRTEAFF.